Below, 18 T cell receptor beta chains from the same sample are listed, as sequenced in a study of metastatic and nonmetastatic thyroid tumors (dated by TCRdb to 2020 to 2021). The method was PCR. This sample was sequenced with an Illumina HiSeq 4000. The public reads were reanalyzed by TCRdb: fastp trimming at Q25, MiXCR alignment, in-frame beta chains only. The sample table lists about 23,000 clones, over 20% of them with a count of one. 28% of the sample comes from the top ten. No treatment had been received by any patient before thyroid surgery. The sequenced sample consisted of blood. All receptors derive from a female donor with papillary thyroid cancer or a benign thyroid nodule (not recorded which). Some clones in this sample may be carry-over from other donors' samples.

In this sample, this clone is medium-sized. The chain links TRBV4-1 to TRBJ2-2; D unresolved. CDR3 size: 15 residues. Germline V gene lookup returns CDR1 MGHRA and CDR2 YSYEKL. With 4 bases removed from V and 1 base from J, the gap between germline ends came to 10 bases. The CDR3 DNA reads TGCGCCAGCAGCCGCACCGGAATGAACACCGGGGAGCTGTTTTTT. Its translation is CASSRTGMNTGELFF.

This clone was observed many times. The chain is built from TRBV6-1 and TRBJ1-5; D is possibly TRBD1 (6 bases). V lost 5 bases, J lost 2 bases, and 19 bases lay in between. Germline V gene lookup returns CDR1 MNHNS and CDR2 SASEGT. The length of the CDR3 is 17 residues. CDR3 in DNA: TGTGCCAGCAGTAAAAAGGCGACAGGTCTCGGCAATCAGCCCCAGCATTTT. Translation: CASSKKATGLGNQPQHF.

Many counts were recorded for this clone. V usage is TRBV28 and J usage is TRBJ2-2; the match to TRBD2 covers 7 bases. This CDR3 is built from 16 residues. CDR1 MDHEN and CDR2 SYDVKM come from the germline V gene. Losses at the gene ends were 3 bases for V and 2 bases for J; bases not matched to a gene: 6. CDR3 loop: CASSLGGTLNTGELFF. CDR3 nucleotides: TGTGCCAGCAGTTTGGGAGGGACGCTTAACACCGGGGAGCTGTTTTTT.

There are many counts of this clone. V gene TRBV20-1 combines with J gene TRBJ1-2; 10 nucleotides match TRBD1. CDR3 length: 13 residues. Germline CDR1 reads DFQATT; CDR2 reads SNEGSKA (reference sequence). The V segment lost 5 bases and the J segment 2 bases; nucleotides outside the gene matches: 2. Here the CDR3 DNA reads TGCAGTGCTGGGGACAGGGGCAACTATGGCTACACCTTC. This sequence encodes CSAGDRGNYGYTF.

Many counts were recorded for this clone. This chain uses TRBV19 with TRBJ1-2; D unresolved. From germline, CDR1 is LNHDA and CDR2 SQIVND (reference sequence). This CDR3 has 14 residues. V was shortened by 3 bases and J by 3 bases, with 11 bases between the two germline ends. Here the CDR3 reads CASSIRQDYYGYTF. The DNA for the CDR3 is TGTGCCAGTAGTATTCGTCAGGATTACTATGGCTACACCTTC.

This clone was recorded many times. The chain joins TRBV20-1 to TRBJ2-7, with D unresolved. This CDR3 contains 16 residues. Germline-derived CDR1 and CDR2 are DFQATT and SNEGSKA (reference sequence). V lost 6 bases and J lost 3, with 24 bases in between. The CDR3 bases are TGCAGTGCGACATCCCGGGCAGATGCATTGGGCTACGAGCAGTACTTC. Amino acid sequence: CSATSRADALGYEQYF.

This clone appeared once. The CDR3 DNA is TGTGCCAGTAGTTCAAGGAGGCCGAGCTCTGGGGCCAACGTCCTGACTTTC. It yields the protein CASSSRRPSSGANVLTF. J is TRBJ2-6 and V is TRBV19; TRBD2 is a possible D gene (5 bases). The ends were cut back, 5 bases at V and 0 bases at J, with 14 bases in the middle. The CDR3 has 17 residues. Germline values: CDR1 LNHDA, CDR2 SQIVND (reference sequence).

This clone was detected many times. This chain's CDR3 is CASSSDYTRELFF. CDR3 nucleotide sequence: TGTGCCAGCAGCTCAGACTATACTCGGGAGCTGTTTTTT. The V gene is TRBV6-1, the J gene TRBJ2-2; D possibly corresponds to TRBD2 (5 bases). In germline, CDR1 is MNHNS, CDR2 SASEGT. CDR3 length: 13 residues. The V gene lost 6 bases and the J gene lost 9 bases, with 14 bases spanning the gap.

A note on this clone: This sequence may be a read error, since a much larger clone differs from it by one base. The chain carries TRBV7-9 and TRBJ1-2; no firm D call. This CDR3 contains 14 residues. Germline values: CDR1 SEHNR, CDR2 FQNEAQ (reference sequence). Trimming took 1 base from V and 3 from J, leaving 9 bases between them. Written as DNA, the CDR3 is TGTGCCAGCAGCTTAGGAACATGCGACTATGGCTACACCTTC. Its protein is CASSLGTCDYGYTF.

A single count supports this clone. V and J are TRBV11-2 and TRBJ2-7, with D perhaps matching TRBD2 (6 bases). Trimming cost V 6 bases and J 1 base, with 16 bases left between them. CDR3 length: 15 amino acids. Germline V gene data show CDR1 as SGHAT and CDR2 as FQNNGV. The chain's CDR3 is CASSRVGGTSYEQYF. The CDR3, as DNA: TGTGCCAGCAGTCGGGTGGGGGGTACGTCCTACGAGCAGTACTTC.

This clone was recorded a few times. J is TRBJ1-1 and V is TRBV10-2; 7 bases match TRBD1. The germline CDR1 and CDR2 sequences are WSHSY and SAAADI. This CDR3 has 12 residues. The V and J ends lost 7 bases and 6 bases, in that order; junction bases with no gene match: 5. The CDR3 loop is CASTHRGAEAFF. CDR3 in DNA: TGCGCCAGCACCCACAGGGGCGCTGAAGCTTTCTTT.

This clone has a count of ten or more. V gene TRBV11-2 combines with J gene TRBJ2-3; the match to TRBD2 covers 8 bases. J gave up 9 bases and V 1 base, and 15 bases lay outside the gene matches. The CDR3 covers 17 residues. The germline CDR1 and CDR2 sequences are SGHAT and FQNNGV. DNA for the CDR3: TGTGCCAGCAGCTTAGTTGGACTAGCAGGACCATCGGGCACGCAGTATTTT. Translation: CASSLVGLAGPSGTQYF.

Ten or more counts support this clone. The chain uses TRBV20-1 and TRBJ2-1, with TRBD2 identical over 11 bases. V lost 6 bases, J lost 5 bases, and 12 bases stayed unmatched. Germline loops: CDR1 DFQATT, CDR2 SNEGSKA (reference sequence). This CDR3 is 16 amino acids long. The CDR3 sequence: CSAAGTSGRADNEQFF. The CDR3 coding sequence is TGCAGTGCAGCCGGGACTAGCGGAAGGGCGGACAATGAGCAGTTCTTC.

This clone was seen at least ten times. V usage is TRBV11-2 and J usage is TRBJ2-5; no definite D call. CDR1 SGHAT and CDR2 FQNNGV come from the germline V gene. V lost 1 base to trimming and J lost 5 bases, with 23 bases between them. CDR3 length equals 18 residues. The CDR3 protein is CASSLGYGLSKTWETQYF. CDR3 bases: TGTGCCAGCAGCTTAGGGTACGGGTTGTCGAAGACCTGGGAGACCCAGTACTTC.

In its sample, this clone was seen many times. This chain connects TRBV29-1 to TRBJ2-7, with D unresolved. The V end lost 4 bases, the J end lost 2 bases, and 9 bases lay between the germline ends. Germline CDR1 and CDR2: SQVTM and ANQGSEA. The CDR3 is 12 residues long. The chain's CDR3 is CSVVLKAYEQYF. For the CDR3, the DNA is TGCAGCGTTGTGCTGAAAGCCTACGAGCAGTACTTC.

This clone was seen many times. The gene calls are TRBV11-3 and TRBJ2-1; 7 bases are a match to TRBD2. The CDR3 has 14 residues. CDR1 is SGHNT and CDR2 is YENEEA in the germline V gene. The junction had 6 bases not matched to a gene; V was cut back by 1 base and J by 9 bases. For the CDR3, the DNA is TGTGCCAGCAGCTTAGGACGCGGGGGAGGTGAGCAGTTCTTC. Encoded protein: CASSLGRGGGEQFF.

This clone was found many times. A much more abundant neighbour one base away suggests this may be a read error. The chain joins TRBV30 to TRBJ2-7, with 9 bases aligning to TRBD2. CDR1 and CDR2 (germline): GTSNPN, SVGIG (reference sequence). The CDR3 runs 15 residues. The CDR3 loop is CAWRMREGLSYERYF. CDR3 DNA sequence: TGTGCCTGGCGGATGCGGGAGGGCCTCTCCTACGAGCGGTACTTC.

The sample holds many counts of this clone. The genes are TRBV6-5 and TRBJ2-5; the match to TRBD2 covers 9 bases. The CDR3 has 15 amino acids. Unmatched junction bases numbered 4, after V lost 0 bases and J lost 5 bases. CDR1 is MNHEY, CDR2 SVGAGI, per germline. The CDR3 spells CASSYSREGLETQYF. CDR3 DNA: TGTGCCAGCAGTTACTCGCGGGAGGGCCTGGAGACCCAGTACTTC.